This T cell receptor beta chain was profiled in a study of blood T cells in healthy people across ages. The study's findings and limits: Per million T cells, the diversity of TCR beta decreased roughly linearly as age advanced. Long-lived donors carried more naive CD4+ cells and greater diversity than aged donors. In the absence of known donor CMV status, changes in expanded clonotypes were possibly confounded.

Each donor's blood draw was roughly 9.8 milliliters of peripheral blood. In this sample, this clonotype turned up a few times. Antigen specificity is unknown. Looked up from germline, CDR1 is SQVTM and CDR2 is ANQGSEA. V was clipped by 7 bases and J by 3 bases, with 16 bases between them. The CDR3 length is 13 residues. Primers used in a second PCR of roughly 7 to 12 cycles were a sample-barcoded 5' primer and a J-beta primer mix. TCRdb redid the calling of the 5' RACE reads with MiXCR, one entry per CDR3 protein. The sample lists hundreds of thousands of distinct CDR3 sequences, roughly 50% occurring once.

This clonotype originated in a man aged 30-40 years in good health. The chain is built from TRBV29-1 and TRBJ2-7; no clear D. The sample comprised blood. The CDR3 nucleotides read TGCAGCGGCGGAAGAGAGCCGGGCTACGAGCAGTACTTC. Translated: CSGGREPGYEQYF.